The 10 T cell receptor beta chains presented below share a single source sample, sequenced in a study of blood T cell repertoires in COVID-19. TCRdb keeps only in-frame clones here, not all; method: immunoSEQ multiplex PCR. The sample contains some 80,000 clones, 65% to 80% of which appear only once. The sequencing sample was made of peripheral blood. The receptors shown here come from a woman older than 75 with active or convalescent COVID-19.

This clone appeared a few times. The chain joins TRBV2 to TRBJ1-6; D gene uncertain. Germline V CDR1 and CDR2: SNHLY, FYNNEI. The CDR3 runs to 15 residues. V lost 2 bases, J lost 7 bases, and 12 bases lay in between. CDR3 in amino acids: CASSEFTGGNSPLHF. The CDR3 DNA reads TGTGCCAGCAGTGAATTCACGGGTGGAAATTCACCCCTCCACTTT.

This chain links TRBV27 with TRBJ2-2; the match to TRBD2 covers 13 bases. V was clipped by 3 bases and J by 9 bases; unmatched bases: 7. Germline assignment: CDR1 MNHEY and CDR2 SMNVEV (reference sequence). The CDR3 length is 16 residues. The CDR3 sequence: CASSLTSGGQGRELFF. CDR3 coding DNA: TGTGCCAGCAGTTTGACTAGCGGGGGGCAGGGGAGGGAGCTGTTTTTT.

The chain employs TRBV7-9 and TRBJ2-7, with 10 bases lining up with TRBD2. From germline, CDR1 is SEHNR and CDR2 FQNEAQ (reference sequence). The junction had 3 bases not matched to a gene; V was cut back by 4 bases and J by 0 bases. The CDR3 runs to 15 residues. CDR3 in DNA: TGTGCCAGCAGCTCACTAGCGGGGAGCTCCTACGAGCAGTACTTC. It encodes CASSSLAGSSYEQYF.

This chain uses TRBV2 with TRBJ2-1; 7 nucleotides agree with TRBD1. The germline CDR1 and CDR2 sequences are SNHLY and FYNNEI. CDR3 size: 14 residues. J lost 9 bases, V lost 7 bases, and 12 bases had no gene match. CDR3 DNA: TGTGCCAGCACCATCAGCCGACAGGGCGGTGAGCAGTTCTTC. This codes for CASTISRQGGEQFF.

This clone was counted at least ten times. The CDR3 loop reads CASSLGSSGGFTEAFF. Here the CDR3 DNA reads TGTGCCAGCAGCTTAGGTAGTTCGGGGGGCTTCACTGAAGCTTTCTTT. V gene TRBV7-9 combines with J gene TRBJ1-1, with D tentatively TRBD1 (6 bases). The CDR3 length is 16 residues. V was cut by 1 base and J by 4 bases, with 16 bases left in between. In germline, CDR1 is SEHNR, CDR2 FQNEAQ (reference sequence).

This CDR3 reads CASSKRGVNTEAFF. DNA of the CDR3: TGTGCCAGCAGTAAAAGGGGTGTAAACACTGAAGCTTTCTTT. The rearrangement joins TRBV11-2 to TRBJ1-1; possibly TRBD1 for D (5 bases). This CDR3 region has 14 residues. Germline assignment: CDR1 SGHAT and CDR2 FQNNGV. V was cut by 6 bases and J by 2 bases, with 13 bases left in between.

This clone came up once. The J gene is TRBJ1-1, the V gene TRBV6-5; possible D gene TRBD1, 5 bases. The CDR3 extends over 15 amino acids. The germline V gene encodes CDR1 MNHEY and CDR2 SVGAGI. V was trimmed by 6 bases and J by 0 bases, leaving 14 bases between them. CDR3 region: CASRPRQTVNTEAFF. The CDR3 DNA reads TGTGCCAGCAGGCCCAGACAGACGGTGAACACTGAAGCTTTCTTT.

In this sample, this clone turned up a few times. The rearrangement links TRBV27 to TRBJ1-2, with a tentative D call TRBD1 (6 bases). The CDR3 extends over 14 amino acids. V lost 6 bases and J lost 0, with 11 bases in between. Germline V gene data show CDR1 as MNHEY and CDR2 as SMNVEV (reference sequence). The CDR3: CASRPDSSNYGYTF. CDR3 sequence (DNA): TGTGCCAGCAGACCGGACAGCTCTAACTATGGCTACACCTTC.

The gene calls are TRBV20-1 and TRBJ1-2, with D perhaps matching TRBD1 (5 bases). Germline CDR1 and CDR2: DFQATT and SNEGSKA (reference sequence). V gave up 5 bases and J gave up 4 bases, with 8 bases separating them. This CDR3 spans 11 amino acids. The DNA for the CDR3 is TGCAGTGCTGCGGGGCCCTATGGCTACACCTTC. Protein sequence: CSAAGPYGYTF.

The chain uses TRBV10-3 and TRBJ2-4; the match to TRBD2 covers 13 bases. This CDR3 has 15 amino acids. Germline-derived CDR1 and CDR2 are ENHRY and SYGVKD. V trimming: 2 bases; J trimming: 11 bases; junction bases outside the gene matches: 6. CDR3 nucleotides: TGTGCCATCAGTGAGGGCGGGACTAGCGGGGTATTTCAGTACTTC. Amino acids: CAISEGGTSGVFQYF.